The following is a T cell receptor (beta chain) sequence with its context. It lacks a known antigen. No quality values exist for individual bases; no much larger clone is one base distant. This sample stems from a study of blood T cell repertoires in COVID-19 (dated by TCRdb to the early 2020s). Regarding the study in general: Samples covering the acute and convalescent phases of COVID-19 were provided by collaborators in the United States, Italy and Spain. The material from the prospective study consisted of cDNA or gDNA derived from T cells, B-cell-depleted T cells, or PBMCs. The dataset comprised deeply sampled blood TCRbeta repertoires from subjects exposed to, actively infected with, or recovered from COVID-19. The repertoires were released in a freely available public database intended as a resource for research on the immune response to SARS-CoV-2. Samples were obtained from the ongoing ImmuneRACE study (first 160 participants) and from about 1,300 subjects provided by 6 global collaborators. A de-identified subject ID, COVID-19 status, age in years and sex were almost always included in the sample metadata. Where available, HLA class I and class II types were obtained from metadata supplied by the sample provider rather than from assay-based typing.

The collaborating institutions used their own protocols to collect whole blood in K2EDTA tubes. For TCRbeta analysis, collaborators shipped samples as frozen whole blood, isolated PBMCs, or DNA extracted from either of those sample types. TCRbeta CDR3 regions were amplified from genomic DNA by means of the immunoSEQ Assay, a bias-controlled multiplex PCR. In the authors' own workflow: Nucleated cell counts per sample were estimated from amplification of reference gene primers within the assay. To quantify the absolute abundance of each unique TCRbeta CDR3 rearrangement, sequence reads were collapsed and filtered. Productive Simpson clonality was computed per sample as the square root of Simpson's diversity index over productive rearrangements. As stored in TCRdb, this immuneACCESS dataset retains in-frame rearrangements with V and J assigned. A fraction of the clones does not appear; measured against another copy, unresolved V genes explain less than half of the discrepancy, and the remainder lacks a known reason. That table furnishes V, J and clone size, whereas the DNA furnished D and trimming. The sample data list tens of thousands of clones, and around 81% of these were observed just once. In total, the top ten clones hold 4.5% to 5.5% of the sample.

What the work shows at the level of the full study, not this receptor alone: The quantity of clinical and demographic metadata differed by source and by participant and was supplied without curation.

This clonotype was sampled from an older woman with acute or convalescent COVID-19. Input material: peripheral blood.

Here the CDR3 is given as CASSQVEPRGKLFF. The DNA sequence is TGTGCCAGCAGCCAAGTGGAGCCCCGAGGAAAACTGTTTTTT. Recombination linked TRBV3-1 (or the pseudogene TRBV3-2) to TRBJ1-4, with the D gene too uncertain to name. Trimming costs V 1 base and J 10 bases, and their ends lie 13 bases apart. From its cysteine to its phenylalanine, the CDR3 spans 14 amino acids. Only CDR3 DNA remains: 42 bases, in frame from the first base. The germline V gene (reference sequence) gives CDR1 as LGHDT and CDR2 as YNNKEL.